The T cell receptor (beta chain) under discussion was sequenced for a study of blood T cell repertoires in COVID-19. About the study: The cDNA or gDNA used as material had been derived from T cells, B-cell-depleted T cells, or PBMCs.

V lost 2 bases to trimming and J lost 0 bases, with 10 bases between them. The CDR3 totals 15 residues. Germline lookup yields CDR1 KGHSH and CDR2 LQKENI. Method: immunoSEQ multiplex PCR; TCRdb's copy keeps in-frame clones and lacks some. The sample holds roughly 190,000 clones, about nine tenths seen once. The TCR was taken from a man aged 45-60 years with acute or convalescent COVID-19. The source material was peripheral blood. The rearrangement joins TRBV18 to TRBJ1-1; possibly TRBD1 for D (6 bases). This CDR3 is CASSPGGHMNTEAFF. Written as DNA, the CDR3 is TGTGCCAGCTCACCAGGGGGCCACATGAACACTGAAGCTTTCTTT.